The T cell receptor beta chain under discussion was sequenced for a study of cytotoxic CD8 clonotypes in ibrutinib-treated CLL. Study-level background: After a median of about six years, some 14 patients stayed remitted and 12 progressed; responses had been partial in some 25 and complete in 2. Study outcomes and limitations: Clonality at baseline surpassed age-matched healthy donors and tracked circulating CD8+ T-cell counts. Clonality went higher at ibrutinib response and then dropped back toward baseline at progression.

Remarks on this clone: Its antigen is still unknown.

Depth targeted 1 in 200,000 to 1 in 1 million T cells, averaging roughly 9.7x coverage per clonotype. Generated by immunoSEQ multiplex PCR, the TCRdb table keeps only in-frame clones and is missing some. The sample records about 130,000 clones, 70% to 80% being singletons. V was shortened by 5 bases and J by 9 bases, with 17 bases between the two germline ends. The length of the CDR3 is 15 residues. CDR1 and CDR2 (germline): LNHDA, SQIVND (reference sequence). The source material was PBMCs, sampled after 24 months of ibrutinib treatment. V usage is TRBV19 and J usage is TRBJ1-6; no reliable D call. The TCR originated in a human donor with chronic lymphocytic leukemia. The CDR3 DNA is TGTGCCAGTAGTTCCCCCAGGAGGGATGGTTCACCCCTCCACTTT. Its translation is CASSSPRRDGSPLHF.